A selection of T cell receptor beta chains follows, all from one sample in a study of T-cell reconstitution after alpha-beta-depleted transplantation in children. TCRdb ran MiXCR on the PCR reads and lists one entry per CDR3 protein. The profile shows over 200,000 distinct CDR3 sequences, roughly a sixth of them singletons. Source: PBMCs, mostly from graft donor cells, taken 360 days after TCRalphabeta/CD19-depleted stem cell transplant. These receptors came from a male patient aged 2-10 years who had a stem cell transplant for acute lymphoblastic leukemia, so the T cells may come from the graft donor. CDR3s include the opening cysteine and the closing phenylalanine or tryptophan.

V gene	J gene	CDR3 protein
TRBV5-1	TRBJ1-1	CASSPQGANTEAFF
TRBV5-1	TRBJ2-7	CTSSLVQPYEQYF
TRBV3-1	TRBJ2-3	CASSSRPSTDTQYF
TRBV11-2	TRBJ2-7	CASSFYAYEQYF
TRBV5-6	TRBJ1-6	CASSLGVLGSPLHF
TRBV20-1	TRBJ1-2	CSASGWGYGYTF
TRBV4-3	TRBJ1-4	CASSHEKRSDEKLFF
TRBV7-9	TRBJ2-1	CASSLGARAGEQFF
TRBV6-5	TRBJ2-7	CASSYHYRFYEQYF
TRBV12-2	TRBJ1-5	CASRLAGQVDQPQHF
TRBV12-3/TRBV12-4	TRBJ1-1	CASSESDTWSTEAFF
TRBV20-1	TRBJ2-1	CSARVREGEQFF
TRBV7-2	TRBJ2-5	CASSPTERVSAETQYF
TRBV18	TRBJ2-2	CASSPREAGELFF
TRBV16	TRBJ1-2	CASGFPIYAAF
TRBV20-1	TRBJ1-5	CSASPGGNQPQHF
TRBV5-5	TRBJ2-4	CASSLRFDKNIQYF
TRBV7-9	TRBJ1-2	CASSLVPSNYGYTF
TRBV20-1	TRBJ2-5	CSARGPTLETQYF
TRBV10-2	TRBJ2-3	CASKKRSTDTQYF
TRBV11-2	TRBJ2-2	CASSPMQGIGELFF
TRBV12-3/TRBV12-4	TRBJ2-3	CASSWGPGDTDTQYF
TRBV12-3/TRBV12-4	TRBJ1-5	CASSLSFSGAGNQPQHF
TRBV27	TRBJ2-5	CASWGWAPWGETQYF
TRBV20-1	TRBJ2-3	CSAYIPKRDTQYF
TRBV20-1	TRBJ2-1	CSARVPALAGNEQFF
TRBV27	TRBJ2-1	CASSFGFYNEQFF
TRBV5-6	TRBJ2-5	CASSTEGWETQYF
TRBV12-3/TRBV12-4	TRBJ2-2	CASILWETGLGTLNTGELFF
TRBV12-3/TRBV12-4	TRBJ2-7	CACSEVAYEQYF
TRBV6-5	TRBJ1-2	CASRLAGYGYTF
TRBV6-5	TRBJ2-7	CASSYPGVGGYEQYF
TRBV7-9	TRBJ1-4	CASSVGPSNEKLFF
TRBV4-3	TRBJ1-5	CASSQVSGGQPQHF
TRBV20-1	TRBJ1-5	CSARDGTGVNQPQHF
TRBV28	TRBJ2-1	CASSFSLGGVYNEQFF
TRBV10-3	TRBJ1-1	CAISGDRGDTEAFF
TRBV12-3/TRBV12-4	TRBJ1-4	CASSSGYATNEKLFF
TRBV11-2	TRBJ2-7	CASSFPVEMSSYEQYF
TRBV5-1	TRBJ2-7	CASKKSGRLASYEQYF
TRBV11-1	TRBJ2-7	CASSSGGQTSYEQYF
TRBV7-2	TRBJ1-6	CASTTEGASNSPLHF
TRBV6-1	TRBJ2-3	CASREGGGIGTQYF
TRBV5-1	TRBJ2-2	CASSIVPSVRSGELFF
TRBV2	TRBJ2-2	CASSGTANTGELFF
TRBV29-1	TRBJ2-5	CSVGDRDTTQYF
TRBV5-1	TRBJ2-3	CASSLADRYPSDTQYF
TRBV5-1	TRBJ2-2	CASSFGQPNTGELFF
TRBV29-1	TRBJ2-5	CSVAVPAGTQYF